What follows are 7 T cell receptor beta chains derived from one specimen sequenced in a study of shared clonotypes between healthy human individuals (dated by TCRdb to about 2020). The library was made by the immunoSEQ multiplex PCR assay. This is the immuneACCESS table as TCRdb keeps it, with only in-frame sequences that have V and J called. A part of the clones is gone; compared with another copy, unresolved V genes explain less than half, and the rest is unexplained. A total of roughly 1,500,000 clones appear in this sample, approximately 98.5% of them only once. 0.36% of the sample lies in the top ten. Sequenced: naive CD4+ T cells sorted from blood. The label giving this sample's cell subset or site can be read as: CD45RA+ positively selected. The receptors stem from a man in his thirties or forties in good health.

The J gene is TRBJ2-7, the V gene TRBV7-9, with 9 bases fitting TRBD2. The CDR3 sequence is 15 residues long. CDR1 is SEHNR and CDR2 is FQNEAQ in the germline V gene (reference sequence). The trim removed 3 bases at V and 2 bases at J, leaving 5 bases unmatched. Here the CDR3 reads CASSLLTSGAYEQYF. CDR3 sequence (DNA): TGTGCCAGCAGCTTGCTGACTAGCGGAGCCTACGAGCAGTACTTC.

The V and J genes are TRBV7-3 and TRBJ2-3, with 9 bases lining up with TRBD2. The CDR3 totals 16 residues. The V gene end was trimmed by 3 bases and the J gene end by 4 bases; junction bases not matched to a gene: 8. The V gene's germline CDR1 is SGHTA and CDR2 FQGTGA. DNA of the CDR3: TGTGCCAGCAGCTTCGCTGGTAGCGGGAGTGCAGATACGCAGTATTTT. It codes for CASSFAGSGSADTQYF.

The genes are TRBV9 and TRBJ1-5; 7 nucleotides align to TRBD1. Germline lookup yields CDR1 SGDLS and CDR2 YYNGEE. The J segment lost 9 bases and the V segment lost 3 bases, leaving 12 bases of the junction unmatched. There are 15 residues in the CDR3. In DNA, the CDR3 is TGTGCCAGCAGCGCGAACCGGGACAGCCTTTGGCCCCAGCATTTT. It translates to CASSANRDSLWPQHF.

To note about this clone: Other DNA sequences in this specimen translate into the identical CDR3. V gene TRBV5-4 combines with J gene TRBJ2-1, with a tentative D call TRBD2 (5 bases). The length of the CDR3 is 12 residues. Trimming cost V 0 bases and J 9 bases, with 7 bases left between them. Germline CDR1 SGHNT, CDR2 YYREEE (reference sequence). The CDR3 sequence is CASSLAGGEQFF. Here the CDR3 DNA reads TGTGCCAGCAGCTTGGCCGGAGGTGAGCAGTTCTTC.

V and J are TRBV7-9 and TRBJ2-1; 9 bases map to TRBD1. Per germline, CDR1 SEHNR and CDR2 FQNEAQ (reference sequence). Trimming at V came to 1 base and at J to 8 bases, leaving 3 bases not matched to a gene. CDR3 length: 14 amino acids. CDR3 DNA: TGTGCCAGCAGCTTAGGGGACAGGGAGGATGAGCAGTTCTTC. As protein: CASSLGDREDEQFF.

For the CDR3, the DNA is TGTGCCAGCAAACTAGAGTACAGAATGAACACTGAAGCTTTCTTT. It specifies CASKLEYRMNTEAFF. V and J are TRBV2 and TRBJ1-1, with D uncertain. The V end was cut by 7 bases, the J end by 0 bases, with 15 bases between. The CDR3 runs to 15 residues. Looked up from germline, CDR1 is SNHLY and CDR2 is FYNNEI.

The rearrangement joins TRBV2 to TRBJ2-2; TRBD1 or TRBD2 may be the D gene (5 bases each). CDR3 length equals 15 residues. The germline V gene has CDR1 SNHLY and CDR2 FYNNEI. Trimming removed 3 bases from V and 5 bases from J, with 13 bases in between. The CDR3 coding sequence is TGTGCCAGCAGTGAGACAGCGCCGGGGACCGGGGAGCTGTTTTTT. It codes for CASSETAPGTGELFF. Using reference TRBV2 and TRBJ2-2 for the parts outside the CDR3, the full variable domain is EPEVTQTPSHQVTQMGQEVILRCVPISNHLYFYWYRQILGQKVEFLVSFYNNEISEKSEIFDDQFSVERPDGSNFTLKIRSTKLEDSAMYFCASSETAPGTGELFFGEGSRLTVL.